Sequencing of this T cell receptor beta chain was carried out in a study of read filtering for tumor transcriptome and immune sequencing. Turning to the study itself: DNase treatment preceded whole-transcriptome library preparation.

Molecular barcoded adaptors covering alpha/delta and beta/gamma chains were used on approximately 440 ng RNA. TCRdb fed the reads into MiXCR, producing one record per CDR3 protein. The data hold approximately 58,000 distinct CDR3 sequences, with less than 25% observed a single time. This clonotype came up many times. V was cut by 3 bases and J by 1 base, with 18 bases left in between. The CDR3 totals 16 residues. Looked up from germline, CDR1 is SQVTM and CDR2 is ANQGSEA. This clonotype originated in a donor over 35 with multiple myeloma. Sequenced material: a population of CD138-negative cells sorted from bone marrow. This chain links TRBV29-1 with TRBJ1-1; tentatively, D is TRBD1 (5 bases). The CDR3 nucleotides read TGCAGCGTTGACGCGGGGAGAGGGACGGGGAACACTGAAGCTTTCTTT. It yields the protein CSVDAGRGTGNTEAFF.